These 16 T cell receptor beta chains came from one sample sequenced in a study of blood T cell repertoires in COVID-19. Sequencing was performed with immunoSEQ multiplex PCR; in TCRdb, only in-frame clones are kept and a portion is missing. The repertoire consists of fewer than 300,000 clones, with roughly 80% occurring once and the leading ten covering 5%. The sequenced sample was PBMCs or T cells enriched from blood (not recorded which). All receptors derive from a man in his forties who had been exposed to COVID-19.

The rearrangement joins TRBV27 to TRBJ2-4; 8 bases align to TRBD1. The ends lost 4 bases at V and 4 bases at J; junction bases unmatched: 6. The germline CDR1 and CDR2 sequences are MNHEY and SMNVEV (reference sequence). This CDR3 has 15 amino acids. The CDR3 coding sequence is TGTGCCAGCAGTTCCCGACAGGGGTGGAAAAACATTCAGTACTTC. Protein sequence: CASSSRQGWKNIQYF.

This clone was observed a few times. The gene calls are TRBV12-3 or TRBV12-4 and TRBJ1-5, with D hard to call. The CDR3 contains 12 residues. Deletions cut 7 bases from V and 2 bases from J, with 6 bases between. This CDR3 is CASKQGNQPQHF. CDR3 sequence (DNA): TGTGCCAGCAAGCAGGGCAATCAGCCCCAGCATTTT.

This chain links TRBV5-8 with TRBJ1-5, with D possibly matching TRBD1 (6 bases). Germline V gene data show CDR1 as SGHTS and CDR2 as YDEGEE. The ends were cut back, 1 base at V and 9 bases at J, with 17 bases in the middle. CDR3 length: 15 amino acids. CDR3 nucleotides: TGTGCCAGCAGCTTGCAGGGACAATTTTTTGGGCCCCAGCATTTT. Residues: CASSLQGQFFGPQHF.

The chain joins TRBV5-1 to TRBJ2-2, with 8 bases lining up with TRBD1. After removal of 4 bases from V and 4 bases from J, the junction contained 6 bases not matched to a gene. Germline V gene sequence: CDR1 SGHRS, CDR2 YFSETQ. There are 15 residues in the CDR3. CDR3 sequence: CASSPQTGVTGELFF. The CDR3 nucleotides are TGCGCCAGCAGCCCCCAGACAGGGGTCACCGGGGAGCTGTTTTTT. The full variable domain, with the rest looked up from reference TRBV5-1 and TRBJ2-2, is KAGVTQTPRYLIKTRGQQVTLSCSPISGHRSVSWYQQTPGQGLQFLFEYFSETQRNKGNFPGRFSGRQFSNSRSEMNVSTLELGDSALYLCASSPQTGVTGELFFGEGSRLTVL.

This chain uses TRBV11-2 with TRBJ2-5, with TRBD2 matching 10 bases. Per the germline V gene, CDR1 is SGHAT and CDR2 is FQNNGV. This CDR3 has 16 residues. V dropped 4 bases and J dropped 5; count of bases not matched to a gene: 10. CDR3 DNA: TGTGCCAGCAGCTCGGGAAGCGGGGGGGGAGTGGAGACCCAGTACTTC. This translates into CASSSGSGGGVETQYF.

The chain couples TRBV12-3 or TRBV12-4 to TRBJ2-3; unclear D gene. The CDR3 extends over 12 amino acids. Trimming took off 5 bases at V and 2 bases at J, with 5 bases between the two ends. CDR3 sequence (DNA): TGTGCCAGCAGTCCGGTCACAGATACGCAGTATTTT. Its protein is CASSPVTDTQYF.

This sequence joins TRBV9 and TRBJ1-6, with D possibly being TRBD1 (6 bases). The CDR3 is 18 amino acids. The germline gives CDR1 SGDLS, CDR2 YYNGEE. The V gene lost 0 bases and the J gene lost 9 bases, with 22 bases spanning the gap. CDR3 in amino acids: CASSVDSGGGRKGSPLHF. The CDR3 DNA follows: TGTGCCAGCAGCGTAGATTCCGGCGGGGGCCGCAAGGGTTCACCCCTCCACTTT.

The CDR3 DNA reads as TGTGCCAGCCGGGGGACAGGGGGCTACGAGCAGTACTTC. Encoded protein: CASRGTGGYEQYF. V gene TRBV28 combines with J gene TRBJ2-7, with 11 bases identical to TRBD1. Germline assignment: CDR1 MDHEN and CDR2 SYDVKM. The CDR3 loop spans 13 amino acids. Trimming took 8 bases from V and 3 from J; bases not matched to a gene: 3.

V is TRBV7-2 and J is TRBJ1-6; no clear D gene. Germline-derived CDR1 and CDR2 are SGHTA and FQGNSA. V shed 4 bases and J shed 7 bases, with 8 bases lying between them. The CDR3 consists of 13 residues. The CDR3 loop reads CASSSQENSPLHF. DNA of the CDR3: TGTGCCAGCAGCTCACAAGAAAATTCACCCCTCCACTTT.

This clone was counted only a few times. CDR3 region: CASSYGQGYWPQHF. CDR3 bases: TGTGCCAGCAGTTACGGACAGGGGTATTGGCCCCAGCATTTT. The rearrangement joins TRBV6-5 to TRBJ1-5; TRBD1 agrees at 9 bases. CDR1 MNHEY and CDR2 SVGAGI come from the germline V gene. Trimming cost V 2 bases and J 9 bases; bases outside gene matches: 5. The CDR3 length is 14 residues.

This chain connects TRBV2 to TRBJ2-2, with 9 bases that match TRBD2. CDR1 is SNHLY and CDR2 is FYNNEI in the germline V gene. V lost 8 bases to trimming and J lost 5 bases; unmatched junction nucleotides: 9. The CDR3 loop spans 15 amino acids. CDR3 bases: TGTGCCAGCCACCCTAGCGGGGCTAGGACCGGGGAGCTGTTTTTT. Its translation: CASHPSGARTGELFF. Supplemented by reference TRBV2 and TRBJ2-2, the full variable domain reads EPEVTQTPSHQVTQMGQEVILRCVPISNHLYFYWYRQILGQKVEFLVSFYNNEISEKSEIFDDQFSVERPDGSNFTLKIRSTKLEDSAMYFCASHPSGARTGELFFGEGSRLTVL.

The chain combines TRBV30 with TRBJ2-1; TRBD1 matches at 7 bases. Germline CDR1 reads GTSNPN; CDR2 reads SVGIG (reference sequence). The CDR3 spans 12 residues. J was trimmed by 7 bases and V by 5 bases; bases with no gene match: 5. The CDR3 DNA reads TGTGCCTGGGACGGACAGGCGAATGAGCAGTTCTTC. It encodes CAWDGQANEQFF.

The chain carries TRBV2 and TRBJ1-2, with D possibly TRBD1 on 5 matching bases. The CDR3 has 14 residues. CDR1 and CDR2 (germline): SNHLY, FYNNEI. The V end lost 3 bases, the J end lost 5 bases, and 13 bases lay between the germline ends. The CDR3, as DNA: TGTGCCAGCAGTGATCGAGGGGACTCTTATGGCTACACCTTC. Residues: CASSDRGDSYGYTF.

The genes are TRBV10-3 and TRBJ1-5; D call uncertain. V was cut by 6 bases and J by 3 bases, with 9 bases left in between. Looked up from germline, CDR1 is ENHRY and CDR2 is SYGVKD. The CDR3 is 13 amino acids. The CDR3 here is CAIRHGINQPQHF. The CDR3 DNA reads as TGTGCCATCAGGCACGGGATCAATCAGCCCCAGCATTTT.

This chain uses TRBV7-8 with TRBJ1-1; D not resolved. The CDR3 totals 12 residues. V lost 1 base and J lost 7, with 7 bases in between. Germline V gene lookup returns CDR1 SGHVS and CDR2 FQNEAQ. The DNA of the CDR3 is TGTGCCAGCAGCTTAGACCGACTTGAAGCTTTCTTT. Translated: CASSLDRLEAFF.

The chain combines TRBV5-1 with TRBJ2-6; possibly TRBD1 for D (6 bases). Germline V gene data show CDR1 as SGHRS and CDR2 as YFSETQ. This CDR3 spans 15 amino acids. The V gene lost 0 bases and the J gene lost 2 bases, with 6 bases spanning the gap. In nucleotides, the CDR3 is TGCGCCAGCAGCTTGGACAGGGCTGGGGCCAACGTCCTGACTTTC. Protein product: CASSLDRAGANVLTF.